The TCR beta chain described here comes from a study of CXCR3-negative and CXCR3-positive naive CD8 T cells. Through 5' RACE with UMI labels, the TRB cDNA libraries were prepared. TCRdb reprocessed the 5' RACE reads and keeps a single row for each CDR3 protein, giving no DNA. The listing records roughly 89,000 distinct CDR3 sequences. The sorter processed each CD8+ T cell subset in triplicate at some 330,000 cells apiece. Findings of the study overall: For CXCR3-positive naive cells, TRB CDR3s were more hydrophobic than those of CXCR3-negative naive cells.

CDR1 and CDR2 from the germline V gene are SEHNR and FQNEAQ (reference sequence). The CDR3 is 12 residues long. A note on this clonotype: Its antigen is unknown.

What was sequenced was naive CXCR3- CD8+ T cells from blood. Subset indicated: CD45RO-CCR7+CD27+CD95- naive CD8+ T cells lacking CXCR3 (TNR3-). The clonotype comes from a human donor in good health. Some clones in this sample may be carry-over from other donors' samples. The chain carries TRBV7-9 and TRBJ1-1; TCRdb returns TRBD1, unconfirmable since there is no DNA. CDR3 residues: CAGGRGSTEAFF.